This T cell receptor (beta chain) emerged from a study of blood T cell repertoires in COVID-19. Study details: There were acute and convalescent COVID-19 samples, and they came from the United States, Italy and Spain. T cells, B-cell-depleted T cells, or PBMCs provided the cDNA or gDNA that served as material.

Original analysis: Counts of nucleated cells, estimated from reference gene primer amplification, were obtained. This table comes from immunoSEQ multiplex PCR, and its TCRdb copy is limited to in-frame clones, with some not included. From that table come the V and J calls and clone size; the DNA was used to work out D and trimming. The sample shows fewer than 400,000 clones, over 70% of them seen only once. This CDR3 comprises 16 residues. Germline V gene data show CDR1 as LNHDA and CDR2 as SQIVND (reference sequence). Deletions cut 3 bases from V and 2 bases from J, with 16 bases between. This TCR was recovered from a man aged 25-45 years with active or convalescent COVID-19. V and J are TRBV19 and TRBJ1-2, with D perhaps TRBD1 (5 bases). The sequenced sample was peripheral blood. The CDR3 sequence: CASSIQAGFRNYGYTF. The CDR3 region has the DNA TGTGCCAGTAGTATCCAGGCAGGGTTTCGGAACTATGGCTACACCTTC.